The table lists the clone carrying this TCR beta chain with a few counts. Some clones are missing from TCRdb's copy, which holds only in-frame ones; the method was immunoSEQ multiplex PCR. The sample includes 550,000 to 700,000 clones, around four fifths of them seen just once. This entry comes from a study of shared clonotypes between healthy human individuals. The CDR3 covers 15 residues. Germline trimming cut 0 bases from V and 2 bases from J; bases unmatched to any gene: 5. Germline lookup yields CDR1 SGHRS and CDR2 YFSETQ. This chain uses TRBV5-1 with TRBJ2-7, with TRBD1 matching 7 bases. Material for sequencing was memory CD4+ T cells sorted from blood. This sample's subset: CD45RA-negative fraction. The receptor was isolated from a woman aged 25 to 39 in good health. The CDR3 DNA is TGCGCCAGCAGCTTGGTAGGTCAGGGGGCCTACGAGCAGTACTTC. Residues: CASSLVGQGAYEQYF.